This T cell receptor (beta chain) was identified during a study of T cell repertoires in cytomegalovirus infection. The germline gives CDR1 SGHTA, CDR2 FQGNSA. The CDR3 is 16 amino acids. Germline trimming cut 1 base from V and 0 bases from J; bases unmatched to any gene: 6. TCRdb independently ran MiXCR on the reads; one entry per CDR3 protein. The sample consists of around 540,000 distinct CDR3 sequences, around 30% of them appearing once. As for this clonotype: Its antigen is currently unknown.

This specimen was cultured PBMCs, taken from culture after CMV antigen stimulation. This rearrangement joins TRBV7-2 to TRBJ2-7; 7 nucleotides line up with TRBD1. The TCR sequence derives from a human donor in good health (CMV status not recorded). Some clones in this sample may be carry-over from other donors' samples. CDR3 nucleotides: TGTGCCAGCAGCTTAGTTGGGGCAGGGGGCTCCTACGAGCAGTACTTC. Its translation: CASSLVGAGGSYEQYF. Combining the CDR3 with reference TRBV7-2 and TRBJ2-7 gives the whole variable domain GAGVSQSPSNKVTEKGKDVELRCDPISGHTALYWYRQSLGQGLEFLIYFQGNSAPDKSGLPSDRFSAERTGGSVSTLTIQRTQQEDSAVYLCASSLVGAGGSYEQYFGPGTRLTVT.